Each of the 12 T cell receptor beta chains below was sequenced from the same sample in a study of CD8 T cells in Susac syndrome. RNA was extracted with the RNeasy kit, and a quantity of about 0.45 to 1 ug was reverse transcribed using random hexamers. TCRdb reprocessed the immunoSEQ multiplex PCR reads via MiXCR and lists one record per CDR3 protein. The table shows approximately 230,000 distinct CDR3 sequences, with around 93% occurring only once. Sequencing input: CD4+ T cells from PBMCs. All receptors come from a human donor with multiple sclerosis.

This chain links TRBV18 with TRBJ2-3; D is perhaps TRBD1 (5 bases). The CDR3 is 15 residues long. V shed 1 base and J shed 0 bases, with 8 bases lying between them. Germline V gene lookup returns CDR1 KGHSH and CDR2 LQKENI. This CDR3 is CASSPQQDSTDTQYF. For the CDR3, the DNA is TGTGCCAGCTCACCACAACAGGATAGCACAGATACGCAGTATTTT.

The chain has TRBV27 and TRBJ1-2, with unresolved D. CDR3 length equals 14 residues. Germline values: CDR1 MNHEY, CDR2 SMNVEV (reference sequence). The ends were cut back, 4 bases at V and 4 bases at J, with 13 bases in the middle. The CDR3 spells CASSSTGNLYGYTF. CDR3 nucleotides: TGTGCCAGCAGTTCTACGGGAAACCTCTATGGCTACACCTTC.

V and J are TRBV7-2 and TRBJ1-2; perhaps TRBD1 as D (5 bases). The germline CDR1 and CDR2 sequences are SGHTA and FQGNSA. The CDR3 consists of 16 residues. The V and J ends lost 1 base and 0 bases respectively, with 12 bases between them. CDR3 DNA: TGTGCCAGCAGCTTAGGGCCCAGGGCAGCTAACTATGGCTACACCTTC. Translating it yields CASSLGPRAANYGYTF.

The rearrangement uses TRBV6-6 and TRBJ2-7; the D is unclear. Trimming took 2 bases from V and 11 from J, leaving 13 bases between them. Germline V gene lookup returns CDR1 MNHNY and CDR2 SVGAGI (reference sequence). The CDR3 is 12 amino acids. The DNA of the CDR3 is TGTGCCAGCAGTTACCCCACCGCAGTCGAGTACTTC. Encoded protein: CASSYPTAVEYF.

The V gene is TRBV18, the J gene TRBJ2-5; no clear D. This CDR3 has 14 residues. Trimming removed 2 bases at V and 0 bases at J, with 7 bases between. Germline V gene sequence: CDR1 KGHSH, CDR2 LQKENI. The DNA for the CDR3 is TGTGCCAGCTCACCAAGGGCAAACCAAGAGACCCAGTACTTC. Translating it yields CASSPRANQETQYF.

The rearrangement links TRBV11-2 to TRBJ2-4; D is possibly TRBD1 or TRBD2 (6 bases each). Between the trimmed V and J ends, which lost 4 bases and 2 bases, there was a span of 18 bases. Germline V gives CDR1 SGHAT, CDR2 FQNNGV. This CDR3 spans 17 amino acids. DNA for the CDR3: TGTGCCAGCAGCTGGCAACGGGGGCGCGGATCCAAAAACATTCAGTACTTC. It is translated as CASSWQRGRGSKNIQYF.

The rearrangement links TRBV6-6 to TRBJ1-5; 9 bases are a match to TRBD1. CDR1 is MNHNY and CDR2 is SVGAGI in the germline V gene (reference sequence). The CDR3 sequence is 14 residues long. J was trimmed by 5 bases and V by 7 bases; bases with no gene match: 6. Here the CDR3 reads CASTLGDRDQPQHF. CDR3 coding DNA: TGTGCCAGCACCTTGGGGGACAGGGATCAGCCCCAGCATTTT.

The V call is TRBV19, the J call TRBJ2-1, with 12 bases that match TRBD2. V trimming: 5 bases; J trimming: 4 bases; junction bases outside the gene matches: 3. This CDR3 is built from 15 residues. CDR1 and CDR2 from the germline V gene are LNHDA and SQIVND (reference sequence). In DNA, the CDR3 is TGTGCCAGTAGTCCAACTAGCGGGAGGTACAATGAGCAGTTCTTC. Its protein product is CASSPTSGRYNEQFF.

The rearrangement uses TRBV3-1 and TRBJ2-5; D gene uncertain. The V gene's germline CDR1 is LGHDT and CDR2 YNNKEL (reference sequence). Trimming removed 3 bases from V and 5 bases from J, with 16 bases in between. This CDR3 is 15 amino acids long. The DNA for the CDR3 is TGTGCCAGCAGCCATCGAAACTACCCTGACGAGACCCAGTACTTC. It specifies CASSHRNYPDETQYF.

The chain carries TRBV30 and TRBJ1-2; 10 bases are shared with TRBD1. The germline CDR1 and CDR2 sequences are GTSNPN and SVGIG (reference sequence). This CDR3 contains 14 residues. Unmatched junction bases numbered 5, after V lost 1 base and J lost 6 bases. CDR3 residues: CAWSDGTGVDGYTF. The DNA for the CDR3 is TGTGCCTGGAGTGACGGGACAGGGGTGGATGGCTACACCTTC.

V usage is TRBV30 and J usage is TRBJ1-1; D possibly corresponds to TRBD1 (6 bases). The CDR3 contains 14 residues. CDR1 and CDR2 from the germline V gene are GTSNPN and SVGIG (reference sequence). V dropped 7 bases and J dropped 3 bases, with 18 bases sitting between them. The CDR3 DNA follows: TGTGCCTCCCAGGGGCAAACGGGGTACACTGAAGCTTTCTTT. It encodes CASQGQTGYTEAFF.

The chain has TRBV29-1 and TRBJ2-4, with D possibly matching TRBD1 (6 bases). The germline gives CDR1 SQVTM, CDR2 ANQGSEA. Between the trimmed V and J ends, which lost 5 bases and 8 bases, there was a span of 25 bases. This CDR3 has 16 residues. The CDR3 here is CSVTIHGQGRKDIQYF. The CDR3 coding sequence is TGCAGCGTTACCATCCACGGTCAGGGGCGGAAGGACATTCAGTACTTC.